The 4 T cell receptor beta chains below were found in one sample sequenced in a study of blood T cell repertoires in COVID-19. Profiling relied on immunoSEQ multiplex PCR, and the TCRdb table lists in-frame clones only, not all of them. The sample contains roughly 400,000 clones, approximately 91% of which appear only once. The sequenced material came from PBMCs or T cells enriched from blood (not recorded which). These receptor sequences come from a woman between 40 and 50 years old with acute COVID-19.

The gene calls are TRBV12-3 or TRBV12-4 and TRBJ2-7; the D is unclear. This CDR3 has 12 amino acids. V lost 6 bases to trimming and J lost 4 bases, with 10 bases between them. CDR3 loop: CASRQALYEQYF. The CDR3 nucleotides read TGTGCCAGCAGGCAGGCACTTTACGAGCAGTACTTC.

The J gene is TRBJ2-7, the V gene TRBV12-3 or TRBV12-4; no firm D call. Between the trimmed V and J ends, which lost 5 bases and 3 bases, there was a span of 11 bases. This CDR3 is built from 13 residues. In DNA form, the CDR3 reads TGTGCCAGCAGTCCGACTGGAAGCTACGAGCAGTACTTC. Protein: CASSPTGSYEQYF.

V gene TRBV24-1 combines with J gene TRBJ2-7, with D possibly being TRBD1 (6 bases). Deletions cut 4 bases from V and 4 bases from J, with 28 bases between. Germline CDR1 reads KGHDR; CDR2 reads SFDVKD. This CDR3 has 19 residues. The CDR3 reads CATSETDLKSGWGHYEQYF. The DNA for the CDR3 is TGTGCCACCAGTGAGACCGATTTGAAATCAGGGTGGGGGCATTACGAGCAGTACTTC.

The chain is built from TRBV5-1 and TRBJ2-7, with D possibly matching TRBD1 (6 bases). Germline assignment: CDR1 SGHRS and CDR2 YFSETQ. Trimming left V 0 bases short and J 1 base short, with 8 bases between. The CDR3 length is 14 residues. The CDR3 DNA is TGCGCCAGCAGCTTGGACAGGGCTTCCTACGAGCAGTACTTC. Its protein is CASSLDRASYEQYF.